The sample holds many counts of the clone carrying this T cell receptor (beta chain). The antigen remains undetermined. The data stem from a study of naive and memory T cell subsets. Study-level points and caveats: Especially in CD8 cells, naive repertoires contained a few larger clonotypes, possibly CD45RA-re-expressing memory cells.

The V end lost 3 bases, the J end lost 3 bases, and 6 bases lay between the germline ends. Germline values: CDR1 MNHEY, CDR2 SMNVEV (reference sequence). The CDR3 consists of 13 residues. The beta constant-region primer was an equimolar mix of two oligonucleotides covering TRBC1 and TRBC2. Ligated cDNA was amplified by four rounds of PCR with nested alpha and beta constant-region primers and SP2. MiXCR was run by TCRdb on the UMI-ligation and nested PCR reads, yielding one entry per CDR3 protein. The table shows approximately 140,000 distinct CDR3 sequences, with 15% to 20% occurring only once. Separate alpha and beta amplification began at the second PCR step. CD4+ T cell IFNgamma after overnight CMV lysate exposure gave donor CMV status.

This sequence originates from a human donor in good health. The J gene is TRBJ2-1, the V gene TRBV27, with D perhaps matching TRBD1 (5 bases). Specimen: naive CD8+ T cells from blood. CDR3 protein: CASSLDNYNEQFF. In nucleotides, the CDR3 is TGTGCCAGCAGTTTGGACAACTACAATGAGCAGTTCTTC.